Sequencing of this T cell receptor beta chain was carried out in a study of cytomegalovirus exposure and HLA in healthy donors. In the study overall: An earlier analysis found roughly 100 million unique TCR beta sequences from approximately 190 million T cells.

For this clone: As yet, its antigen is unknown.

The PCR employed 60 Vbeta primers together with 13 Jbeta primers. Assay used: immunoSEQ multiplex PCR; TCRdb lists only in-frame clones, some missing. The sample includes some 76,000 clones, over 60% seen only once; the top ten take about 12%. V dropped 2 bases and J dropped 3 bases, with 11 bases sitting between them. In germline, CDR1 is SEHNR, CDR2 FQNEAQ (reference sequence). The CDR3 covers 14 residues. Whole-study results and caveats: HLA allele associations emerged for 17,000 or so TCR beta sequences in a later analysis, at 0.05 false discovery rate.

The chain combines TRBV7-9 with TRBJ2-7; maybe TRBD2 (6 bases). Sample: PBMCs. The TCR sequence derives from a male donor in good health and CMV-seropositive. This CDR3 reads CASSLYPGGYEQYF. The CDR3 nucleotides are TGTGCCAGCAGCTTATACCCCGGGGGCTACGAGCAGTACTTC.